This passage covers 6 T cell receptor beta chains from one sample sequenced in a study of radiation and T cells in renal cell carcinoma. Profiling relied on immunoSEQ multiplex PCR, and the TCRdb table lists in-frame clones only, not all of them. The sample records 50,000 to 75,000 clones, over 70% being singletons. Time point reported: baseline pretreatment blood. Treatment reported: 15 Gy SBRT to primary tumor, nephrectomy 4 weeks later. This sample comprised blood, obtained from a patient whose treatment included radiotherapy and nephrectomy. The source of these receptors is a man aged 55 to 69 with renal cell carcinoma.

V is TRBV18 and J is TRBJ1-1, with unresolved D. V lost 3 bases, J lost 0 bases, and 14 bases lay in between. CDR1 is KGHSH, CDR2 LQKENI, per germline. The CDR3 spans 16 residues. CDR3 loop: CASSPVAQRLNTEAFF. In DNA, the CDR3 is TGTGCCAGCTCACCCGTGGCACAGCGCTTGAACACTGAAGCTTTCTTT.

Only a few counts were recorded for this clone. The chain is built from TRBV6-5 and TRBJ1-6, with D hard to call. Between the trimmed V and J ends, which lost 2 bases and 7 bases, there was a span of 3 bases. Germline V lookup: CDR1 MNHEY, CDR2 SVGAGI. The CDR3 loop spans 12 amino acids. CDR3 loop: CASSYLNSPLHF. The CDR3 DNA reads as TGTGCCAGCAGTTACCTAAATTCACCCCTCCACTTT.

This clone appeared once. The chain carries TRBV7-7 and TRBJ2-5; TRBD1 agrees at 10 bases. J gave up 2 bases and V 6 bases, and 9 bases lay outside the gene matches. Germline-derived CDR1 and CDR2 are SSHAT and FNYEAQ (reference sequence). The CDR3 contains 16 residues. The CDR3: CASSLDRGLGQETQYF. The CDR3 coding sequence is TGTGCCAGCAGTTTGGACAGGGGGTTGGGGCAAGAGACCCAGTACTTC. The full variable domain, completed using reference TRBV7-7 and TRBJ2-5, is GAGVSQSPRYKVTKRGQDVTLRCDPISSHATLYWYQQALGQGPEFLTYFNYEAQPDKSGLPSDRFSAERPEGSISTLTIQRTEQRDSAMYRCASSLDRGLGQETQYFGPGTRLLVL.

This clone has only a few counts. The chain uses TRBV2 and TRBJ1-1; TRBD1 is a possible D gene (5 bases). The CDR3 spans 14 residues. Between the trimmed V and J ends, which lost 4 bases and 3 bases, there was a span of 12 bases. Germline CDR1 is SNHLY and CDR2 is FYNNEI. CDR3 residues: CASSVRGGDTEAFF. The CDR3 DNA reads TGTGCCAGCAGTGTTCGGGGGGGAGACACTGAAGCTTTCTTT.

CDR3 loop: CASSVGGVTEAFF. In DNA, the CDR3 is TGTGCCAGTAGTGTAGGGGGGGTCACTGAAGCTTTCTTT. The J gene is TRBJ1-1, the V gene TRBV19; perhaps TRBD1 as D (6 bases). The CDR3 spans 13 residues. Germline-derived CDR1 and CDR2 are LNHDA and SQIVND (reference sequence). Trimming removed 5 bases from V and 4 bases from J, with 11 bases in between.

This chain joins TRBV7-2 and TRBJ1-1, with 9 bases aligning to TRBD1. CDR3 length: 13 residues. The germline CDR1 and CDR2 sequences are SGHTA and FQGNSA. The ends lost 7 bases at V and 5 bases at J; junction bases unmatched: 5. The CDR3 sequence: CASTWTGETEAFF. In DNA form, the CDR3 reads TGTGCCAGCACTTGGACAGGGGAGACTGAAGCTTTCTTT.